In this sample, the clone carrying this T cell receptor beta chain turned up many times. Its specificity is not known. This entry is derived from a study of T cells in Graves' hyperthyroidism and ophthalmopathy. There are 14 residues in the CDR3. The V gene's germline CDR1 is LNHDA and CDR2 SQIVND (reference sequence). V dropped 6 bases and J dropped 0 bases, with 11 bases sitting between them. Amplified regions were TCR beta CDR3 sequences from RNA transcripts. During a first-round RT-PCR of the TCR CDR3, the HTBI primer set was used. TCRdb itself ran the multiplex PCR reads through MiXCR, one entry per CDR3 protein. This table has about 610,000 distinct CDR3 sequences, under 15% appearing once. Enrolled ophthalmopathy patients presented with a Clinical Activity Score of at least 3, a NOSPECS grade of at least 4, and disease duration under 3 months. This sample holds PBMCs from about 10 ml fresh peripheral blood.

Study-wide results and limits: Stable hyperthyroidism and ophthalmopathy were separated using 13 V-J signatures. Blood held most thyroid clonotypes expanded above 0.001 frequency.

This chain joins TRBV19 and TRBJ1-1; weak D call: TRBD1 (6 bases). The clonotype was recovered from a woman between 35 and 50 years old with Graves' ophthalmopathy. Sequencing was performed on blood. CDR3 residues: CASRQGSMNTEAFF. The DNA of the CDR3 is TGTGCCAGTAGACAGGGCTCTATGAACACTGAAGCTTTCTTT. The variable domain in full, with the rest retrieved from reference TRBV19 and TRBJ1-1, is DGGITQSPKYLFRKEGQNVTLSCEQNLNHDAMYWYRQDPGQGLRLIYYSQIVNDFQKGDIAEGYSVSREKKESFPLTVTSAQKNPTAFYLCASRQGSMNTEAFFGQGTRLTVV.